What follows are 20 T cell receptor beta chains derived from one specimen sequenced in a study of cytomegalovirus exposure and HLA in healthy donors. PCR primers comprised 60 Vbeta and 13 Jbeta primers. The assay was immunoSEQ multiplex PCR, and TCRdb's table has in-frame clones only and misses some. The sample spans approximately 130,000 clones; the ten largest clones claim roughly 2%. The sequenced sample was PBMCs. The receptors originated from a woman aged 60-75 years in good health and CMV-seronegative.

This chain joins TRBV7-9 and TRBJ2-7, with 10 bases fitting TRBD2. CDR1 is SEHNR and CDR2 is FQNEAQ in the germline V gene (reference sequence). CDR3 size: 15 residues. J gave up 3 bases and V 6 bases, and 8 bases lay outside the gene matches. The CDR3 DNA follows: TGTGCCAGCAGGCCTCTAGCGGGGGACCTCTACGAGCAGTACTTC. It is translated as CASRPLAGDLYEQYF.

This chain joins TRBV7-9 and TRBJ1-4; the D is unclear. Trimming stripped 3 bases from V and 7 bases from J, with 18 bases between. The germline gives CDR1 SEHNR, CDR2 FQNEAQ (reference sequence). The CDR3 consists of 16 residues. The CDR3 sequence: CASSFLSGSVGEKLFF. DNA for the CDR3: TGTGCCAGCAGCTTTCTTTCCGGCAGCGTAGGTGAAAAACTGTTTTTT.

The genes are TRBV9 and TRBJ2-7; 8 positions agree with TRBD1. The germline CDR1 and CDR2 sequences are SGDLS and YYNGEE. Trimming cost V 4 bases and J 6 bases; bases outside gene matches: 9. The CDR3 totals 14 residues. Written as DNA, the CDR3 is TGTGCCAGCAGCACCGACAGGGGAAATAGCGAGCAGTACTTC. This gives the protein CASSTDRGNSEQYF.

V usage is TRBV11-2 and J usage is TRBJ2-1, with 10 bases aligning to TRBD2. Germline V CDR1 and CDR2: SGHAT, FQNNGV. The CDR3 runs to 18 residues. V was clipped by 4 bases and J by 5 bases; unmatched bases: 14. The CDR3 sequence is CASSSLGIAGGSHNEQFF. CDR3 DNA sequence: TGTGCCAGCAGCTCCCTTGGGATAGCGGGAGGATCACACAATGAGCAGTTCTTC.

The rearrangement joins TRBV29-1 to TRBJ2-3; 9 nucleotides agree with TRBD1. V dropped 3 bases and J dropped 5; count of bases not matched to a gene: 3. The CDR3 length is 13 residues. In germline, CDR1 is SQVTM, CDR2 ANQGSEA. CDR3 residues: CSVDGQGLDTQYF. The CDR3 region has the DNA TGCAGCGTTGATGGACAGGGGTTAGATACGCAGTATTTT.

The chain links TRBV4-1 to TRBJ2-7; D gene unclear. Germline V gene data show CDR1 as MGHRA and CDR2 as YSYEKL. This CDR3 spans 15 amino acids. V was trimmed by 3 bases and J by 2 bases, leaving 14 bases between them. CDR3 loop: CASSHRPQKTYEQYF. The CDR3 DNA reads as TGCGCCAGCAGCCATCGACCACAGAAAACCTACGAGCAGTACTTC.

V and J are TRBV28 and TRBJ2-1, with 9 bases lining up with TRBD2. After removal of 4 bases from V and 8 bases from J, the junction contained 9 bases not matched to a gene. CDR3 length: 15 residues. The germline V gene has CDR1 MDHEN and CDR2 SYDVKM. CDR3 region: CASSSRGSGSYEQFF. The DNA for the CDR3 is TGTGCCAGCAGTTCCCGGGGTAGCGGGAGTTATGAGCAGTTCTTC.

The rearrangement uses TRBV6-5 and TRBJ2-7; D possibly corresponds to TRBD2 (6 bases). CDR1 is MNHEY and CDR2 is SVGAGI in the germline V gene. The germline V and J ends were trimmed by 0 bases and 2 bases, with 11 bases remaining between them. The CDR3 runs to 15 residues. This CDR3 is CASSYSKGLTYEQYF. The CDR3 nucleotides are TGTGCCAGCAGTTACTCGAAGGGACTGACCTACGAGCAGTACTTC.

The chain is built from TRBV10-1 and TRBJ2-3, with 11 bases matching TRBD2. Germline V gene sequence: CDR1 WNHNN, CDR2 SYGVQD (reference sequence). The CDR3 contains 17 residues. V was clipped by 4 bases and J by 6 bases; unmatched bases: 12. The CDR3 region is CASSGAPLAGGSDTQYF. CDR3 DNA sequence: TGCGCCAGCAGTGGCGCTCCGCTAGCGGGGGGATCGGATACGCAGTATTTT.

The chain links TRBV7-2 to TRBJ1-2; TRBD1 matches 7 bases. The J segment lost 1 base and the V segment lost 1 base, leaving 6 bases of the junction unmatched. The CDR3 sequence is 16 residues long. Germline CDR1 is SGHTA and CDR2 is FQGNSA. DNA of the CDR3: TGTGCCAGCAGCTTAGTGGAGGGGGCGATTAACTATGGCTACACCTTC. Amino acid sequence: CASSLVEGAINYGYTF.

The chain recombines TRBV6-5 with TRBJ2-7; possible D gene TRBD1, 6 bases. Per the germline V gene, CDR1 is MNHEY and CDR2 is SVGAGI. V lost 0 bases and J lost 0, with 12 bases in between. This CDR3 spans 16 amino acids. CDR3 protein: CASSYSMTGYSYEQYF. In nucleotides, the CDR3 is TGTGCCAGCAGTTACTCTATGACAGGTTACTCCTACGAGCAGTACTTC.

This chain links TRBV5-1 with TRBJ2-2, with 14 bases lining up with TRBD2. Germline lookup yields CDR1 SGHRS and CDR2 YFSETQ. J was trimmed by 3 bases and V by 4 bases; bases with no gene match: 8. The CDR3 spans 18 residues. CDR3 residues: CASSGSTSGRADTGELFF. CDR3 nucleotides: TGCGCCAGCAGCGGATCGACTAGCGGGAGGGCCGACACCGGGGAGCTGTTTTTT.

The CDR3 DNA sequence: TGTGCCAGCAGTTTATCGACAGGGGGAATCGGAAGCAATCAGCCCCAGCATTTT. This codes for CASSLSTGGIGSNQPQHF. This sequence joins TRBV28 and TRBJ1-5; 9 bases align to TRBD1. Germline V gene sequence: CDR1 MDHEN, CDR2 SYDVKM. Unmatched junction bases numbered 8, after V lost 1 base and J lost 1 base. The CDR3 is 18 residues long.

The V gene is TRBV4-1, the J gene TRBJ2-7; 11 bases line up with TRBD2. Germline V CDR1 and CDR2: MGHRA, YSYEKL. This CDR3 has 20 amino acids. V shed 0 bases, J shed 0 bases, and the junction held 13 bases outside the gene matches. The CDR3 DNA sequence: TGCGCCAGCAGCCAAGATATAGGGGCTAGCGGGGGGCCGCTCTCCTACGAGCAGTACTTC. Translation gives CASSQDIGASGGPLSYEQYF.

CDR3 amino acids: CASSLDAGSHTEAFF. In DNA, the CDR3 is TGTGCCAGCAGCTTGGACGCGGGCTCGCACACTGAAGCTTTCTTT. The genes are TRBV5-5 and TRBJ1-1; D gene unclear. The germline V and J ends were trimmed by 0 bases and 3 bases, with 12 bases remaining between them. CDR3 length equals 15 residues. Germline V gene data show CDR1 as SGHKS and CDR2 as YYEKEE (reference sequence).

CDR3 region: CASSVASRGTGELFF. The CDR3 region has the DNA TGTGCCAGCAGCGTAGCGTCCAGAGGGACCGGGGAGCTGTTTTTT. The chain couples TRBV9 to TRBJ2-2; the D gene is possibly TRBD2 (5 bases). Deletions cut 0 bases from V and 5 bases from J, with 11 bases between. The germline V gene has CDR1 SGDLS and CDR2 YYNGEE. CDR3 length equals 15 residues.

The rearrangement uses TRBV14 and TRBJ2-3; D uncertain. Germline-derived CDR1 and CDR2 are SGHDN and FVKESK. This CDR3 spans 13 amino acids. V shed 1 base and J shed 1 base, with 3 bases lying between them. CDR3 amino acids: CASSQAGTDTQYF. The CDR3 DNA reads TGTGCCAGCAGCCAAGCTGGCACAGATACGCAGTATTTT.

The V and J genes are TRBV10-1 and TRBJ2-6; 7 bases map to TRBD1. CDR1 and CDR2 (germline): WNHNN, SYGVQD (reference sequence). The V segment lost 3 bases and the J segment 4 bases; nucleotides outside the gene matches: 15. This CDR3 comprises 19 residues. The CDR3 DNA follows: TGCGCCAGCAGTGAAGCCCGACAGGGCCGCTCGGTCGGGGCCAACGTCCTGACTTTC. Translating it yields CASSEARQGRSVGANVLTF.

CDR3 in DNA: TGTGCCAGCAGTTTTAGTGGGCCCAATCAGCCCCAGCATTTT. It encodes CASSFSGPNQPQHF. This chain connects TRBV27 to TRBJ1-5; D ambiguous. Trimming removed 3 bases at V and 3 bases at J, with 9 bases between. Germline-derived CDR1 and CDR2 are MNHEY and SMNVEV (reference sequence). There are 14 residues in the CDR3.

The chain combines TRBV5-4 with TRBJ2-2, with 10 bases that match TRBD1. Per the germline V gene, CDR1 is SGHNT and CDR2 is YYREEE (reference sequence). The CDR3 runs 14 residues. J gave up 8 bases and V 4 bases, and 5 bases lay outside the gene matches. The CDR3 reads CASSIRTGGGELFF. CDR3 DNA: TGTGCCAGCAGCATAAGGACAGGGGGTGGGGAGCTGTTTTTT.